This TCR beta chain was retrieved from a study of primary melanoma T cells and metastatic recurrence. Background on the study: Tumors were T2–T4 primary melanomas thicker than 1 mm.

CDR3 length: 12 amino acids. Trimming took 5 bases from V and 6 from J, leaving 7 bases between them. Germline CDR1 is LNHDA and CDR2 is SQIVND (reference sequence). Clones were sequenced by immunoSEQ multiplex PCR, and TCRdb holds only the in-frame ones, with some missing. The table includes 150 or so clones, 82% detected once. Whole-study findings and limits: T-cell fraction over 20% seemed protective regardless of ulceration or nodes. The authors suggested a successful antitumor T-cell response can exist in primary melanoma. The tumor T-cell fraction reportedly predicted progression-free survival independently of thickness, ulceration, mitotic rate and age.

Of note for this clone: Its specificity is unknown.

The chain is built from TRBV19 and TRBJ2-2; D ambiguous. Sequenced: melanoma tumor tissue. The TCR originated in a human donor with melanoma. The CDR3 protein is CASSAWAGELFF. In DNA, the CDR3 is TGTGCCAGTAGTGCATGGGCCGGGGAGCTGTTTTTT.